Each of the 21 T cell receptor beta chains below was sequenced from the same sample in a study of cytomegalovirus exposure and HLA in healthy donors. The PCR used 60 Vbeta and 13 Jbeta primers. Some clones are missing from TCRdb's copy, which holds only in-frame ones; the method was immunoSEQ multiplex PCR. The sample has roughly 100,000 clones, around 80% seen once. The source material was PBMCs. The receptors originated from a man between 40 and 49 years old in good health and CMV-seronegative.

The chain recombines TRBV5-1 with TRBJ2-1, with D unclear. Trimming stripped 3 bases from V and 8 bases from J, with 9 bases between. The CDR3 covers 12 residues. Germline V CDR1 and CDR2: SGHRS, YFSETQ. This CDR3 is CASSSSSYEQFF. CDR3 bases: TGCGCCAGCAGCTCCTCCTCGTATGAGCAGTTCTTC. The full variable domain, rest sourced from reference TRBV5-1 and TRBJ2-1, is KAGVTQTPRYLIKTRGQQVTLSCSPISGHRSVSWYQQTPGQGLQFLFEYFSETQRNKGNFPGRFSGRQFSNSRSEMNVSTLELGDSALYLCASSSSSYEQFFGPGTRLTVL.

J is TRBJ1-1 and V is TRBV19, with D hard to call. V was clipped by 7 bases and J by 6 bases, with 18 bases between them. CDR3 length: 14 residues. CDR1 LNHDA and CDR2 SQIVND come from the germline V gene (reference sequence). The CDR3 region has the DNA TGTGCCAGTACGATACCTTTGCGGACTTCTGAAGCTTTCTTT. Its protein product is CASTIPLRTSEAFF.

This sequence joins TRBV5-1 and TRBJ2-5; possibly TRBD2 for D (6 bases). V dropped 5 bases and J dropped 2 bases, with 10 bases sitting between them. CDR3 length equals 13 residues. CDR1 and CDR2 from the germline V gene are SGHRS and YFSETQ. In nucleotides, the CDR3 is TGCGCCAGCAGGGTCGGGGGTCAAGAGACCCAGTACTTC. Its protein product is CASRVGGQETQYF.

In this sample, this clone turned up a few times. The V call is TRBV5-1, the J call TRBJ2-3, with TRBD2 as a possible D gene (6 bases). Looked up from germline, CDR1 is SGHRS and CDR2 is YFSETQ. V was cut by 0 bases and J by 3 bases, with 14 bases left in between. This CDR3 region has 16 residues. The CDR3 nucleotides are TGCGCCAGCAGCTTGGCCGGAGGGTCGGGTACAGATACGCAGTATTTT. Its protein product is CASSLAGGSGTDTQYF.

V gene TRBV7-9 combines with J gene TRBJ1-4, with 12 bases identical to TRBD1. The V gene end was trimmed by 4 bases and the J gene end by 13 bases; junction bases not matched to a gene: 13. Germline values: CDR1 SEHNR, CDR2 FQNEAQ (reference sequence). The CDR3 has 16 amino acids. CDR3 region: CASSSPGTGGGLGLFF. The CDR3 DNA is TGTGCCAGCAGCTCCCCCGGGACAGGGGGCGGATTGGGACTGTTTTTT.

This clone appeared a single time. The germline gene is not matched at one end of the junction; a read error may be the cause. The gene calls are TRBV6-1 and TRBJ1-5, with D possibly being TRBD1 (5 bases). Germline values: CDR1 MNHNS, CDR2 SASEGT. CDR3 length: 18 residues. CDR3 in amino acids: CASSEGAAGPGSNQPQHF. CDR3 coding DNA: TGTGCCAGCAGCGAAGGGGCCGCGGGCCCCGGGAGCAATCAGCCCCAGCATTTT.

In nucleotides, the CDR3 is TGTGCCAGCTCCCCCAGCGGGGGTCAAGAGACCCAGTACTTC. Its translation is CASSPSGGQETQYF. The J gene is TRBJ2-5, the V gene TRBV18, with TRBD2 identical over 8 bases. The CDR3 runs to 14 residues. With 6 bases clipped from V and 2 bases from J, the junction kept 5 bases outside the gene matches. Germline values: CDR1 KGHSH, CDR2 LQKENI.

This sequence joins TRBV11-3 and TRBJ2-2; 7 bases map to TRBD1. Per the germline V gene, CDR1 is SGHNT and CDR2 is YENEEA. Trimming at V came to 5 bases and at J to 5 bases, leaving 5 bases not matched to a gene. The CDR3 is made up of 14 amino acids. As DNA, the CDR3 is TGTGCCAGCAGCCCGCAGGGGGATACCGGGGAGCTGTTTTTT. Translating gives CASSPQGDTGELFF.

The chain couples TRBV4-1 to TRBJ2-7, with 10 bases identical to TRBD2. The germline V gene encodes CDR1 MGHRA and CDR2 YSYEKL. The CDR3 length is 15 residues. V was pared by 5 bases and J by 2 bases, with 6 bases of the junction left unmatched. This CDR3 is CASSVRTSGPYEQYF. The CDR3 nucleotides read TGCGCCAGCAGCGTCCGGACTAGCGGCCCCTACGAGCAGTACTTC.

This clone was seen only a few times. The J gene is TRBJ1-1, the V gene TRBV7-9; a possible D gene is TRBD1 (6 bases). This CDR3 contains 16 residues. V gave up 5 bases and J gave up 0 bases, with 16 bases separating them. Germline values: CDR1 SEHNR, CDR2 FQNEAQ (reference sequence). The CDR3 nucleotides are TGTGCCAGCAGCAAGCGAACGACAGGCATGAACACTGAAGCTTTCTTT. Amino acid sequence: CASSKRTTGMNTEAFF.

The rearrangement links TRBV2 to TRBJ2-7; D is unresolved. The V end was cut by 1 base, the J end by 3 bases, with 7 bases between. CDR1 and CDR2 from the germline V gene are SNHLY and FYNNEI. This CDR3 contains 13 residues. The DNA of the CDR3 is TGTGCCAGCAGTGAAGAGTCGGGCTACGAGCAGTACTTC. Residues: CASSEESGYEQYF.

V is TRBV7-9 and J is TRBJ2-5, with a weak D call TRBD2 (6 bases). The CDR3 loop spans 14 amino acids. Germline V CDR1 and CDR2: SEHNR, FQNEAQ (reference sequence). V shed 1 base and J shed 3 bases, with 9 bases lying between them. CDR3 bases: TGTGCCAGCAGCTTAGGGGTAGCGGAAGAGACCCAGTACTTC. Protein product: CASSLGVAEETQYF.

V gene TRBV4-2 combines with J gene TRBJ1-2; D gene uncertain. Germline V CDR1 and CDR2: LGHNA, YNFKEQ. The CDR3 totals 14 residues. V was pared by 1 base and J by 0 bases, with 6 bases between. This chain's CDR3 is CASSQGGTNYGYTF. CDR3 in DNA: TGTGCCAGCAGCCAAGGAGGGACTAACTATGGCTACACCTTC.

V usage is TRBV25-1 and J usage is TRBJ2-5; 7 bases fit TRBD1. Germline lookup yields CDR1 MGHDK and CDR2 SYGVNS. V shed 3 bases and J 0 bases; nucleotides not matched to a gene: 4. The CDR3 has 15 residues. CDR3 nucleotides: TGTGCCAGCAGTGAGTCAGGGGGTTACCAAGAGACCCAGTACTTC. This encodes CASSESGGYQETQYF.

This chain uses TRBV10-3 with TRBJ1-1; D uncertain. V was trimmed by 6 bases and J by 6 bases, leaving 11 bases between them. Germline CDR1 ENHRY, CDR2 SYGVKD. This CDR3 is 12 amino acids long. The CDR3 reads CAISGPEAEAFF. The CDR3 DNA reads TGTGCCATCAGCGGGCCGGAGGCTGAAGCTTTCTTT.

This clone came up once. This chain joins TRBV18 and TRBJ2-1; tentatively, D is TRBD1 (6 bases). The CDR3 sequence is 16 residues long. The V end was cut by 4 bases, the J end by 4 bases, with 17 bases between. Germline assignment: CDR1 KGHSH and CDR2 LQKENI. The CDR3 reads CASSLLQGGQYNEQFF. Here the CDR3 DNA reads TGTGCCAGCTCACTCTTGCAGGGCGGACAGTACAATGAGCAGTTCTTC.

V is TRBV13 and J is TRBJ1-6, with D perhaps TRBD1 (6 bases). Germline lookup yields CDR1 PRHDT and CDR2 FYEKMQ (reference sequence). CDR3 size: 15 residues. V lost 6 bases and J lost 7, with 16 bases in between. The CDR3 coding sequence is TGTGCCAGCAGTTATGACAGGTCGGGGAATTCACCCCTCCACTTT. Its protein product is CASSYDRSGNSPLHF. Together with reference TRBV13 and TRBJ1-6, the CDR3 gives the full variable domain: AAGVIQSPRHLIKEKRETATLKCYPIPRHDTVYWYQQGPGQDPQFLISFYEKMQSDKGSIPDRFSAQQFSDYHSELNMSSLELGDSALYFCASSYDRSGNSPLHFGNGTRLTVT.

In this sample, this clone turned up a few times. The chain joins TRBV28 to TRBJ2-2, with 7 bases that match TRBD1. The CDR3 loop spans 17 amino acids. The germline V gene has CDR1 MDHEN and CDR2 SYDVKM. V lost 4 bases, J lost 0 bases, and 8 bases stayed unmatched. The CDR3 sequence: CASSSPRDRTNTGELFF. The CDR3, as DNA: TGTGCCAGCAGTTCCCCCCGGGACAGAACGAACACCGGGGAGCTGTTTTTT.

The chain recombines TRBV2 with TRBJ2-2; D remains unclear. Trimming pared 5 bases from V and 12 bases from J, leaving 19 bases between. In germline, CDR1 is SNHLY, CDR2 FYNNEI. CDR3 length equals 14 residues. The CDR3 region is CASSKVLGTAKLFF. The CDR3 DNA reads TGTGCCAGCAGTAAGGTCTTGGGCACGGCGAAGCTGTTTTTT.

In nucleotides, the CDR3 is TGCGCCAGCAGCTTGGCCGGACTAGCGGGGGACCCTAGCACAGATACGCAGTATTTT. Its protein is CASSLAGLAGDPSTDTQYF. V gene TRBV5-1 combines with J gene TRBJ2-3, with 13 bases aligning to TRBD2. The J segment lost 0 bases and the V segment lost 0 bases, leaving 7 bases of the junction unmatched. CDR3 length: 19 residues. Looked up from germline, CDR1 is SGHRS and CDR2 is YFSETQ.

This chain connects TRBV5-1 to TRBJ2-1; 9 bases agree with TRBD1. This CDR3 spans 15 amino acids. Germline trimming cut 4 bases from V and 3 bases from J; bases unmatched to any gene: 5. Germline loops: CDR1 SGHRS, CDR2 YFSETQ. CDR3 sequence reads: CASSGGQGGYNEQFF. The CDR3 nucleotides read TGCGCCAGCAGCGGGGGACAGGGTGGCTACAATGAGCAGTTCTTC.